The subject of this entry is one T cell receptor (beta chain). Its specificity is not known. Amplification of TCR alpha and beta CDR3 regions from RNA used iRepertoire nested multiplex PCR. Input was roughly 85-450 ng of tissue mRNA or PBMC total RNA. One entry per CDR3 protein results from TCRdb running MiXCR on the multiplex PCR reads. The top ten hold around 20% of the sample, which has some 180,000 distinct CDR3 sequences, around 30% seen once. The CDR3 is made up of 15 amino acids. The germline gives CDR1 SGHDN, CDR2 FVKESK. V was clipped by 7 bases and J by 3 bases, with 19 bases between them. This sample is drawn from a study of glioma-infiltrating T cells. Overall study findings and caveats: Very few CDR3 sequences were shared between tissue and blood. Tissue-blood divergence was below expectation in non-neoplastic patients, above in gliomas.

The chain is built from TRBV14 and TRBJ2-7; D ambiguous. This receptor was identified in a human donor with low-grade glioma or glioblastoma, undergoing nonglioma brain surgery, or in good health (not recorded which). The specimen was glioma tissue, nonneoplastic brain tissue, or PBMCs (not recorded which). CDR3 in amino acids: CASNGWLTALYEQYF. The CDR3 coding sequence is TGTGCCAGCAACGGGTGGTTGACCGCCCTCTACGAGCAGTACTTC.